These T cell receptor beta chains were read from a single sample in a study of T cells in pancreatic ductal adenocarcinoma. Generated by immunoSEQ multiplex PCR, the TCRdb table keeps only in-frame clones and is missing some. The sample contains 4,500 or so clones, approximately 91% of which appear only once. Input material: pancreatic tumor tissue. These TCRs come from a human donor with pancreatic ductal adenocarcinoma. CDR3s include the opening cysteine and the closing phenylalanine or tryptophan. The order of the fields is V gene, J gene, D gene, clone size, CDR3 DNA, CDR3 protein. The D gene is left open where the match is weak. Rows may omit the clone size; those that give it use once, few, many or a size class.

V gene: TRBV5-4; J gene: TRBJ1-5; D gene: .; clone size: .; CDR3 DNA: TGTGCCAGCAGCTTTATGGACGGACAGCCCCAGCATTTT; CDR3 protein: CASSFMDGQPQHF
V gene: TRBV2; J gene: TRBJ2-3; D gene: TRBD1; clone size: .; CDR3 DNA: TGTGCCAGCGGGCACAGAACAGGGGTGGGCACAGATACGCAGTATTTT; CDR3 protein: CASGHRTGVGTDTQYF
V gene: TRBV5-4; J gene: TRBJ1-5; D gene: .; clone size: .; CDR3 DNA: TGTGCCAGCAGCTTACAGGGCAACAATCAGCCCCAGCATTTT; CDR3 protein: CASSLQGNNQPQHF
V gene: TRBV9; J gene: TRBJ2-3; D gene: .; clone size: .; CDR3 DNA: TGTGCCAGCAGCGTGGTGGGCTTAGGAGCCACAGATACGCAGTATTTT; CDR3 protein: CASSVVGLGATDTQYF
V gene: TRBV27; J gene: TRBJ1-2; D gene: .; clone size: .; CDR3 DNA: TGTGCCAGCAGTCTCGGGGGCGGACCGTCTAACTATGGCTACACCTTC; CDR3 protein: CASSLGGGPSNYGYTF
V gene: TRBV9; J gene: TRBJ2-5; D gene: .; clone size: .; CDR3 DNA: TGTGCCAGCAGCGCAGAAAGGACCGGGCAAGAGACCCAGTACTTC; CDR3 protein: CASSAERTGQETQYF
V gene: TRBV9; J gene: TRBJ2-3; D gene: .; clone size: .; CDR3 DNA: TGTGCCAGCAGCGTAGGTCCCACAGATACGCAGTATTTT; CDR3 protein: CASSVGPTDTQYF
V gene: TRBV6-1; J gene: TRBJ2-7; D gene: .; clone size: .; CDR3 DNA: TGTGCCAGCAGTGAAATGCGGTACGAGCAGTACTTC; CDR3 protein: CASSEMRYEQYF
V gene: TRBV28; J gene: TRBJ2-3; D gene: TRBD2; clone size: .; CDR3 DNA: TGTGCCAGCCTTCTTAGCGGGAGGGATACGCAGTATTTT; CDR3 protein: CASLLSGRDTQYF
V gene: TRBV29-1; J gene: TRBJ2-1; D gene: TRBD2; clone size: .; CDR3 DNA: TGCAGCGTTTCTAGCGGGGGGGCCTACAATGAGCAGTTCTTC; CDR3 protein: CSVSSGGAYNEQFF
V gene: TRBV23-1; J gene: TRBJ2-5; D gene: TRBD2; clone size: .; CDR3 DNA: TGCGCCAGCAGTCCCCTCCGTATTTTTTCCGGGGGGGAAGAAGAGACCCAGTACTTC; CDR3 protein: CASSPLRIFSGGEEETQYF
V gene: TRBV28; J gene: TRBJ2-2; D gene: TRBD2; clone size: .; CDR3 DNA: TGTGCCAGCAGTCCCGAAACTAGCGGGAGATGGACCGGGGAGCTGTTTTTT; CDR3 protein: CASSPETSGRWTGELFF
V gene: TRBV21-1; J gene: TRBJ2-5; D gene: .; clone size: .; CDR3 DNA: TGTGCCAGCAGCAAAGAAAGGACAGGGGAAGAGACCCAGTACTTC; CDR3 protein: CASSKERTGEETQYF
V gene: TRBV11-2; J gene: TRBJ1-5; D gene: TRBD1; clone size: once; CDR3 DNA: TGTGCCAGCAGCCCTGGAGACAGGGGTAATCAGCCCCAGCATTTT; CDR3 protein: CASSPGDRGNQPQHF
V gene: TRBV5-1; J gene: TRBJ2-5; D gene: .; clone size: .; CDR3 DNA: TGCGCCAGCAGCTTGGAGGGGGGGGCCAACCAAGAGACCCAGTACTTC; CDR3 protein: CASSLEGGANQETQYF
V gene: TRBV27; J gene: TRBJ2-7; D gene: .; clone size: .; CDR3 DNA: TGTGCCAGCAGTTTGTTCGGGGCAGGGGAGCAGTACTTC; CDR3 protein: CASSLFGAGEQYF
V gene: TRBV18; J gene: TRBJ1-3; D gene: .; clone size: .; CDR3 DNA: TGTGCCAGCTCACCGATCTCCGGGATTTCCGACTCTGGAAACACCATATATTTT; CDR3 protein: CASSPISGISDSGNTIYF
V gene: TRBV5-8; J gene: TRBJ2-2; D gene: .; clone size: .; CDR3 DNA: TGTGCCAGCAGCAACCCTTCCGGGGAGCTGTTTTTT; CDR3 protein: CASSNPSGELFF
V gene: TRBV9; J gene: TRBJ1-2; D gene: .; clone size: .; CDR3 DNA: TGTGCCAGCAGCGCAGGGACACCATATGGCTACACCTTC; CDR3 protein: CASSAGTPYGYTF
V gene: TRBV6-5; J gene: TRBJ1-2; D gene: TRBD1; clone size: .; CDR3 DNA: TGTGCCAGCAGCATGACAGGGGTTAGGGGCTACACCTTC; CDR3 protein: CASSMTGVRGYTF
V gene: TRBV11-2; J gene: TRBJ2-1; D gene: TRBD2; clone size: .; CDR3 DNA: TGTGCCAGCAGCTCCATAGCGGGGTCCTACAATGAGCAGTTCTTC; CDR3 protein: CASSSIAGSYNEQFF
V gene: TRBV5-5; J gene: TRBJ1-2; D gene: .; clone size: .; CDR3 DNA: TGTGCCAGCAGCTCCCGGCCAGGGGCGTCGGCTTTTTATGGCTACACCTTC; CDR3 protein: CASSSRPGASAFYGYTF
V gene: TRBV5-1; J gene: TRBJ2-5; D gene: .; clone size: .; CDR3 DNA: TGCGCCAGCAGCTCGGGCGCGCCAGAGACCCAGTACTTC; CDR3 protein: CASSSGAPETQYF
V gene: TRBV28; J gene: TRBJ2-5; D gene: .; clone size: .; CDR3 DNA: TGTGCCAGCAGTTTAGGGGCACTCCAAGAGACCCAGTACTTC; CDR3 protein: CASSLGALQETQYF
V gene: TRBV7-6; J gene: TRBJ2-7; D gene: TRBD2; clone size: .; CDR3 DNA: TGTGCCAGCAGCTTAGTGATAGGGGAGGGACTCTACGAGCAGTACTTC; CDR3 protein: CASSLVIGEGLYEQYF
V gene: TRBV2; J gene: TRBJ1-5; D gene: TRBD1; clone size: .; CDR3 DNA: TGTGCCAGCAGTTTACAGGGGGCTCGTCAGCCCCAGCATTTT; CDR3 protein: CASSLQGARQPQHF
V gene: TRBV27; J gene: TRBJ2-7; D gene: .; clone size: .; CDR3 DNA: TGTGCCAGCGGCCATCGGGGCGGGCTCTACGAGCAGTACTTC; CDR3 protein: CASGHRGGLYEQYF
V gene: TRBV5-1; J gene: TRBJ2-1; D gene: .; clone size: .; CDR3 DNA: TGCGCCAGCAGCTTGGAGGGGTCTCGCTCCTACAATGAGCAGTTCTTC; CDR3 protein: CASSLEGSRSYNEQFF
V gene: TRBV6-5; J gene: TRBJ1-2; D gene: .; clone size: .; CDR3 DNA: TGTGCCAGCAGCTATTCTCAGACGGCCTATGGCTACACCTTC; CDR3 protein: CASSYSQTAYGYTF
V gene: TRBV2; J gene: TRBJ2-3; D gene: .; clone size: .; CDR3 DNA: TGTGCCAGCAGTGCCAATGGCCCCACGACGCAGTATTTT; CDR3 protein: CASSANGPTTQYF
V gene: TRBV21-1; J gene: TRBJ1-1; D gene: .; clone size: .; CDR3 DNA: TGTGCCAGCCCCGGACAGGGGGCGAGGACTGAAGCTTTCTTT; CDR3 protein: CASPGQGARTEAFF
V gene: TRBV27; J gene: TRBJ2-3; D gene: TRBD2; clone size: .; CDR3 DNA: TGTGCCAGCAGTCCCGGGACTAGTTTAGTGTCGGATACGCAGTATTTT; CDR3 protein: CASSPGTSLVSDTQYF
V gene: TRBV30; J gene: TRBJ2-1; D gene: TRBD2; clone size: .; CDR3 DNA: TGTGCCTGGAGAGAGGGACTAGCGGGATTAGTCAAATACAATGAGCAGTTCTTC; CDR3 protein: CAWREGLAGLVKYNEQFF
V gene: TRBV2; J gene: TRBJ1-1; D gene: .; clone size: .; CDR3 DNA: TGTGCCAGCAGTGAATTTGAAGGGCTGAGCACTGAAGCTTTCTTT; CDR3 protein: CASSEFEGLSTEAFF
V gene: TRBV10-1; J gene: TRBJ2-1; D gene: .; clone size: .; CDR3 DNA: TGCGCCAGCAGTGAAACACGGAATAACAATGAGCAGTTCTTC; CDR3 protein: CASSETRNNNEQFF
V gene: TRBV4-2; J gene: TRBJ1-2; D gene: TRBD1; clone size: .; CDR3 DNA: TGTGCCAGCAGCCAAGACGGGACAGGGCTCTATGGCTACACCTTC; CDR3 protein: CASSQDGTGLYGYTF
V gene: TRBV10-3; J gene: TRBJ2-7; D gene: TRBD2; clone size: .; CDR3 DNA: TGTGCCATCAGTGAGCGGGAGGTCGACGAGCAGTACTTC; CDR3 protein: CAISEREVDEQYF
V gene: TRBV7-9; J gene: TRBJ2-3; D gene: .; clone size: once; CDR3 DNA: TGTGCCAGCAGTCCCGCTGCGAGCACAGATACGCAGTATTTT; CDR3 protein: CASSPAASTDTQYF
V gene: TRBV5-1; J gene: TRBJ2-1; D gene: TRBD2; clone size: .; CDR3 DNA: TGCGCCAGCAGAGAACTAGCGGGGGCCAACAATGAGCAGTTCTTC; CDR3 protein: CASRELAGANNEQFF
V gene: TRBV6-4; J gene: TRBJ2-2; D gene: .; clone size: once; CDR3 DNA: TGTGCCAGCAGCCTTAGGAACACCGGGGAGCTGTTTTTT; CDR3 protein: CASSLRNTGELFF
V gene: TRBV28; J gene: TRBJ2-3; D gene: TRBD2; clone size: .; CDR3 DNA: TGTGCCAGCAGTCCGCCCCCAGCGGGAGGGGGGAAGGGATATACGCAGTATTTT; CDR3 protein: CASSPPPAGGGKGYTQYF
V gene: TRBV5-5; J gene: TRBJ2-1; D gene: TRBD1; clone size: .; CDR3 DNA: TGTGCCAGCAATCCGGGACAGGGTAACAATGAGCAGTTCTTC; CDR3 protein: CASNPGQGNNEQFF
V gene: TRBV5-4; J gene: TRBJ2-3; D gene: TRBD2; clone size: .; CDR3 DNA: TGTGCCAGCAGCTTGGCGACTAGCGGGAGGGCCGAACGCACAGATACGCAGTATTTT; CDR3 protein: CASSLATSGRAERTDTQYF
V gene: TRBV20-1; J gene: TRBJ1-2; D gene: .; clone size: .; CDR3 DNA: TGCAGTGCGACCGACGGCTATGGCTACACCTTC; CDR3 protein: CSATDGYGYTF
V gene: TRBV28; J gene: TRBJ2-3; D gene: .; clone size: .; CDR3 DNA: TGTGCCAGCAGTCCCCCTACAGGGCTCACAGATACGCAGTATTTT; CDR3 protein: CASSPPTGLTDTQYF
V gene: TRBV19; J gene: TRBJ2-3; D gene: TRBD1; clone size: .; CDR3 DNA: TGTGCCAGTAGTCCCCGGGACAGCAGCACAGATACGCAGTATTTT; CDR3 protein: CASSPRDSSTDTQYF
V gene: TRBV28; J gene: TRBJ1-2; D gene: .; clone size: .; CDR3 DNA: TGTGCCAGCAGTTTAGGGGTGGGGAACTATGGCTACACCTTC; CDR3 protein: CASSLGVGNYGYTF
V gene: TRBV5-4; J gene: TRBJ2-3; D gene: .; clone size: .; CDR3 DNA: TGTGCCAGCAGCTGGCCTGTTGGAGATACGCAGTATTTT; CDR3 protein: CASSWPVGDTQYF
V gene: TRBV6-5; J gene: TRBJ2-3; D gene: .; clone size: once; CDR3 DNA: TGTGCCAGCAGTTACTCGTACTCGGATACGCAGTATTTT; CDR3 protein: CASSYSYSDTQYF